Presented here are 19 T cell receptor beta chains from one specimen sequenced in a study of beta chain features in type 1 diabetes. Study results and limitations: Type 1 diabetes patients had TCRB CDR3s that were shorter (moderately but significantly so) in all four CD4+ subsets.

The isolated RNA, all of it, was reverse transcribed, so expressed TCRB transcripts were what got sequenced. Assay used: immunoSEQ multiplex PCR; TCRdb lists only in-frame clones, some missing. The table shows around 250,000 clones, with about 15% occurring only once. No antigen has been identified for these receptors. Material: naive CD4+ T cells from blood. The receptors were sampled from a man between 25 and 39 years old with type 1 diabetes.

The genes are TRBV5-4 and TRBJ2-2, with 7 bases lining up with TRBD2. The CDR3 covers 14 residues. J lost 1 base, V lost 5 bases, and 2 bases had no gene match. Germline V gives CDR1 SGHNT, CDR2 YYREEE (reference sequence). CDR3 coding DNA: TGTGCCAGCAGGTGGGGGGGGAACACCGGGGAGCTGTTTTTT. Translated: CASRWGGNTGELFF.

This clone was seen more than once but under ten times. The J gene is TRBJ2-1, the V gene TRBV5-1, with 15 bases identical to TRBD2. After removal of 2 bases from V and 1 base from J, the junction contained 1 base not matched to a gene. CDR3 length: 17 residues. Per the germline V gene, CDR1 is SGHRS and CDR2 is YFSETQ. The CDR3 region has the DNA TGCGCCAGCAGCTTCGGACTAGCGGGGGGGTCCTACAATGAGCAGTTCTTC. Its protein is CASSFGLAGGSYNEQFF.

This chain connects TRBV4-1 to TRBJ2-7, with TRBD2 matching 13 bases. Germline V gene sequence: CDR1 MGHRA, CDR2 YSYEKL. J lost 3 bases, V lost 4 bases, and 12 bases had no gene match. The CDR3 runs 18 residues. This chain's CDR3 is CASSPLVLAGGQSYEQYF. The DNA of the CDR3 is TGCGCCAGCAGCCCATTGGTACTAGCGGGGGGGCAGAGCTACGAGCAGTACTTC.

In its sample, this clone was seen a few times. The J gene is TRBJ2-3, the V gene TRBV7-9, with 7 positions matching TRBD1. This CDR3 is built from 12 residues. V trimming: 3 bases; J trimming: 10 bases; junction bases outside the gene matches: 4. Looked up from germline, CDR1 is SEHNR and CDR2 is FQNEAQ (reference sequence). Written as DNA, the CDR3 is TGTGCCAGCAGCTTCACAGGGGCCGCGCAGTATTTT. This encodes CASSFTGAAQYF.

The chain recombines TRBV5-1 with TRBJ2-7; TRBD1 matches at 9 bases. The CDR3 loop spans 16 amino acids. The V and J ends lost 4 bases and 2 bases, in that order; junction bases with no gene match: 10. CDR1 is SGHRS and CDR2 is YFSETQ in the germline V gene. The CDR3 DNA reads TGCGCCAGCAGCGGCGGGGACAGGGCTTCGACCTACGAGCAGTACTTC. Its translation is CASSGGDRASTYEQYF.

The chain couples TRBV5-4 to TRBJ2-5; 9 positions agree with TRBD1. From germline, CDR1 is SGHNT and CDR2 YYREEE (reference sequence). J was trimmed by 5 bases and V by 0 bases; bases with no gene match: 11. CDR3 length: 17 amino acids. CDR3 region: CASSLAPGQGVWETQYF. The CDR3 DNA follows: TGTGCCAGCAGCTTGGCCCCGGGACAGGGCGTATGGGAGACCCAGTACTTC.

The sample holds a few counts of this clone. The chain has TRBV27 and TRBJ2-1, with D possibly being TRBD2 (5 bases). Germline V gives CDR1 MNHEY, CDR2 SMNVEV (reference sequence). The germline V and J ends were trimmed by 4 bases and 0 bases, with 10 bases remaining between them. This CDR3 is built from 15 residues. In DNA form, the CDR3 reads TGTGCCAGCAGTTACGGGGTGAGCTCCTACAATGAGCAGTTCTTC. Protein: CASSYGVSSYNEQFF.

This chain uses TRBV4-2 with TRBJ2-1, with 10 bases identical to TRBD2. V dropped 0 bases and J dropped 6; count of bases not matched to a gene: 8. This CDR3 has 17 residues. In germline, CDR1 is LGHNA, CDR2 YNFKEQ. CDR3 sequence: CASSQEMRLAGVNEQFF. The CDR3 bases are TGTGCCAGCAGCCAAGAAATGCGGCTAGCGGGAGTCAATGAGCAGTTCTTC.

This clone was found a few times. The V and J genes are TRBV7-8 and TRBJ2-3, with 11 bases aligning to TRBD2. This CDR3 region has 18 residues. Germline CDR1 and CDR2: SGHVS and FQNEAQ. The V segment lost 5 bases and the J segment 14 bases; nucleotides outside the gene matches: 24. CDR3 residues: CASSHLLGRLAGGTRSYF. CDR3 coding DNA: TGTGCCAGCAGCCATCTCTTGGGGAGGCTAGCGGGGGGAACGCGGTCGTATTTT.

This clone has more than one count but fewer than ten. The rearrangement links TRBV7-2 to TRBJ2-1; 8 positions match TRBD1. The CDR3 length is 15 residues. V lost 6 bases, J lost 2 bases, and 6 bases stayed unmatched. Germline V gene lookup returns CDR1 SGHTA and CDR2 FQGNSA. The CDR3 DNA follows: TGTGCCAGCAGAAGCGACAGGGGCCCCTACAATGAGCAGTTCTTC. Its translation: CASRSDRGPYNEQFF.

The chain uses TRBV29-1 and TRBJ2-1; a weak D match, TRBD1 (7 bases). CDR3 size: 13 residues. V was clipped by 6 bases and J by 0 bases, with 9 bases between them. Per the germline V gene, CDR1 is SQVTM and CDR2 is ANQGSEA. This CDR3 reads CSVRDSSYNEQFF. CDR3 in DNA: TGCAGCGTGCGGGACAGCTCCTACAATGAGCAGTTCTTC.

This clone has just a few counts. The chain carries TRBV19 and TRBJ2-1; D may be TRBD1 (6 bases). CDR1 and CDR2 from the germline V gene are LNHDA and SQIVND (reference sequence). The ends were cut back, 1 base at V and 4 bases at J, with 17 bases in the middle. CDR3 size: 17 residues. This CDR3 is CASSIGVWTALYNEQFF. CDR3 nucleotide sequence: TGTGCCAGTAGTATAGGGGTATGGACAGCCCTATACAATGAGCAGTTCTTC.

The CDR3 protein is CASRVRVGANVLTF. CDR3 DNA sequence: TGCGCCAGTCGTGTCAGGGTGGGGGCCAACGTCCTGACTTTC. The chain carries TRBV5-1 and TRBJ2-6, with D possibly TRBD1 on 5 matching bases. V lost 8 bases, J lost 4 bases, and 13 bases lay in between. CDR3 length: 14 residues. Germline CDR1 reads SGHRS; CDR2 reads YFSETQ.

This clone occurred a few times. The chain combines TRBV30 with TRBJ2-1; D perhaps matches TRBD2 (7 bases). This CDR3 contains 16 residues. V shed 4 bases and J shed 4 bases, with 20 bases lying between them. The germline V gene encodes CDR1 GTSNPN and CDR2 SVGIG (reference sequence). CDR3 region: CAWNLGRGGIYNEQFF. The CDR3 nucleotides read TGTGCCTGGAATTTGGGTAGGGGGGGAATTTACAATGAGCAGTTCTTC.

The chain links TRBV5-1 to TRBJ1-2, with D perhaps matching TRBD1 (6 bases). CDR3 length equals 11 residues. Germline CDR1 SGHRS, CDR2 YFSETQ. Trimming removed 6 bases from V and 3 bases from J, with 6 bases in between. The CDR3 sequence: CASTGDYGYTF. The CDR3 nucleotides are TGCGCCAGCACAGGGGACTATGGCTACACCTTC.

Only a few counts were recorded for this clone. The chain joins TRBV30 to TRBJ1-2; the D gene is possibly TRBD1 (6 bases). Germline values: CDR1 GTSNPN, CDR2 SVGIG (reference sequence). This CDR3 is built from 15 residues. The CDR3 nucleotides read TGTGCACATGGGCAGGGGTCCTCGCGGGACTATGGCTACACCTTC. Protein: CAHGQGSSRDYGYTF.

The genes are TRBV18 and TRBJ2-7, with 7 bases identical to TRBD1. Germline-derived CDR1 and CDR2 are KGHSH and LQKENI. The V segment lost 6 bases and the J segment 5 bases; nucleotides outside the gene matches: 4. The CDR3 contains 12 residues. CDR3 sequence reads: CASSKDRDEQYF. CDR3 in DNA: TGTGCCAGCTCGAAAGACAGGGACGAGCAGTACTTC.

This clone was recorded a few times. This rearrangement joins TRBV5-1 to TRBJ2-3, with 9 bases matching TRBD2. Germline-derived CDR1 and CDR2 are SGHRS and YFSETQ. V lost 4 bases to trimming and J lost 3 bases; unmatched junction nucleotides: 9. The CDR3 runs to 16 residues. As DNA, the CDR3 is TGCGCCAGCAGCGTCGGGACTAGCCAAGCGACAGATACGCAGTATTTT. This sequence encodes CASSVGTSQATDTQYF.

This clone was counted only a few times. The chain links TRBV5-4 to TRBJ2-1; 11 bases line up with TRBD2. CDR1 is SGHNT and CDR2 is YYREEE in the germline V gene (reference sequence). V gave up 6 bases and J gave up 0 bases; unmatched junction bases: 11. There are 18 residues in the CDR3. The CDR3 sequence: CASTPTSGILSSYNEQFF. The CDR3 DNA reads as TGTGCCAGCACCCCGACTAGCGGGATCCTGAGCTCCTACAATGAGCAGTTCTTC.